The sequence of this TCR beta chain was determined in a study of response to subunit inactivated influenza vaccine. MiXCR, run by TCRdb on the RT-PCR reads, gives a single entry per CDR3 protein. In the table there are a few hundred thousand distinct CDR3 sequences, approximately 15% of which are singletons. There are 15 residues in the CDR3. J lost 1 base, V lost 4 bases, and 5 bases had no gene match. Germline assignment: CDR1 LGHNA and CDR2 YSLEER. This clonotype was seen more than once but under ten times. This receptor was obtained from a middle-aged man who received an inactivated influenza vaccine. The sequences come from PBMCs from blood, collected roughly 12 days after vaccination. The rearrangement joins TRBV4-3 to TRBJ1-1, with 8 bases lining up with TRBD1. The CDR3 here is CASSRRQGWNTEAFF. CDR3 in DNA: TGCGCCAGCAGCCGACGACAGGGGTGGAACACTGAAGCTTTCTTT.